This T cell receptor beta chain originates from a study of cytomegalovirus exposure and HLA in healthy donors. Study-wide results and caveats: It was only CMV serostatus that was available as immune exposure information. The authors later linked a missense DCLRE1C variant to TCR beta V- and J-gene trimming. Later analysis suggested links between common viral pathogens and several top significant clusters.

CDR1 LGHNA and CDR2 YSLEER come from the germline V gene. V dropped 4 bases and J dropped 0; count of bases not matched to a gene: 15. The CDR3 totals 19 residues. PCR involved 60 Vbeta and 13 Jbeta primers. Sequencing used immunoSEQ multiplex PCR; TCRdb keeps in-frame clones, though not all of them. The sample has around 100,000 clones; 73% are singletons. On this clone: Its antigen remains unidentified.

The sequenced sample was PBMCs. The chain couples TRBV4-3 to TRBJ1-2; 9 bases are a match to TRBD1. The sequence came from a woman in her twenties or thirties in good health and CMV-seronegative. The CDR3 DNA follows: TGCGCCAGCAGCCGAGTCCCCGGGACAGGGTCCCAAGCTAACTATGGCTACACCTTC. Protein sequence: CASSRVPGTGSQANYGYTF.